The clone carrying this T cell receptor beta chain was counted at least ten times. V lost 1 base and J lost 5, with 11 bases in between. The CDR3 is 14 residues long. The sample is drawn from a study of T cells after yellow fever vaccination. Whole-study context: By means of CD3, CD45RA, CCR7 and CD95, the EM, EMRA, CM and Tscm memory subsets were sorted. Findings and limits, study-wide: Overlap between CD4 and CD8 compartments was detected for a small share of clonotypes. The study found a weaker secondary response that peaked faster, day 5 versus 15.

TCRdb passed the 5' RACE reads through MiXCR, listing each CDR3 protein once. The sample has about 50,000 distinct CDR3 sequences; about 5.2% are singletons. The V call is TRBV12-3 or TRBV12-4, the J call TRBJ2-5; the D gene could be TRBD1 or TRBD2 (6 bases each). The sequences come from PBMCs, either bulk or a sorted T-cell subset (CD4+, CD8+, memory, or dextramer-sorted; not recorded which), collected on the day of the yellow fever booster vaccination. This receptor was identified in a man aged 18-30 years who received the YFV17D yellow fever vaccine. CDR3 loop: CASSLGGAEETQYF. As DNA, the CDR3 is TGTGCCAGCAGTTTAGGGGGGGCCGAGGAGACCCAGTACTTC.